This TCR beta chain was identified in a study of blood T cell repertoires in COVID-19. TCRdb keeps only in-frame clones here, not all; method: immunoSEQ multiplex PCR. The sample lists some 220,000 clones, about 85% seen once, with around 18% in the top ten. The V gene's germline CDR1 is LNHNV and CDR2 YYDKDF (reference sequence). V was clipped by 0 bases and J by 5 bases, with 7 bases between them. This CDR3 contains 14 residues. This clonotype originated in a woman older than 75 with active or convalescent COVID-19. Specimen: peripheral blood. The chain carries TRBV15 and TRBJ2-2, with D perhaps TRBD2 (5 bases). As DNA, the CDR3 is TGTGCCACCAGCAGAGATAGGACTACCGGGGAGCTGTTTTTT. Translating it yields CATSRDRTTGELFF.